One sample yielded the 14 T cell receptor beta chains listed below, sequenced in a study of blood T cell repertoires in COVID-19. Assay used: immunoSEQ multiplex PCR; TCRdb lists only in-frame clones, some missing. The sample includes 300,000 to 400,000 clones, around 83% seen only once; the top ten take approximately 3%. Sequencing was performed on peripheral blood. The receptors originated from a man aged 25-40 years with active or convalescent COVID-19.

This clone appeared a few times. This chain links TRBV7-6 with TRBJ2-7; perhaps TRBD1 as D (5 bases). The CDR3 runs to 14 residues. Looked up from germline, CDR1 is SGHVS and CDR2 is FNYEAQ. Trimming removed 2 bases from V and 2 bases from J, with 10 bases in between. The CDR3 region is CASSLRQSPYEQYF. The DNA of the CDR3 is TGTGCCAGCAGCTTAAGACAGTCCCCCTACGAGCAGTACTTC.

The V and J genes are TRBV24-1 and TRBJ1-2; tentatively, D is TRBD1 (5 bases). Germline CDR1 KGHDR, CDR2 SFDVKD. Trimming took 4 bases from V and 8 from J, leaving 19 bases between them. The CDR3 runs to 15 residues. The chain's CDR3 is CATSDSITGVDGYTF. The CDR3 DNA reads as TGTGCCACCAGTGACTCTATAACAGGAGTCGACGGCTACACCTTC.

V and J are TRBV12-3 or TRBV12-4 and TRBJ1-2; D uncertain. The CDR3 sequence is 12 residues long. With 3 bases removed from V and 7 bases from J, the gap between germline ends came to 9 bases. CDR3: CASSFSGGGYTF. The CDR3 nucleotides read TGTGCCAGCAGTTTCTCTGGAGGTGGCTACACCTTC.

In this sample, this clone turned up once. The J gene is TRBJ1-4, the V gene TRBV19; maybe TRBD1 (5 bases). CDR3 size: 11 residues. V gave up 7 bases and J gave up 12 bases, with 12 bases separating them. CDR1 and CDR2 from the germline V gene are LNHDA and SQIVND (reference sequence). The CDR3 region is CASTHRGELFF. For the CDR3, the DNA is TGTGCCAGTACCCATCGGGGGGAACTGTTTTTT.

This chain's CDR3 is CSAQVGGDRQPQHF. The CDR3 bases are TGCAGCGCCCAAGTGGGGGGGGATCGGCAGCCCCAGCATTTT. The chain carries TRBV29-1 and TRBJ1-5; tentative D call: TRBD1 (5 bases). This CDR3 contains 14 residues. V dropped 7 bases and J dropped 7 bases, with 20 bases sitting between them. The germline V gene encodes CDR1 SQVTM and CDR2 ANQGSEA.

The CDR3 DNA sequence: TGCGCCAGCAGCGGAACGACAGGGGGCGCTGGCTATGGCTACACCTTC. Translation gives CASSGTTGGAGYGYTF. The rearrangement links TRBV4-3 to TRBJ1-2; 10 bases map to TRBD1. The CDR3 is 16 residues long. Looked up from germline, CDR1 is LGHNA and CDR2 is YSLEER. V shed 5 bases and J 4 bases; nucleotides not matched to a gene: 10.

This clone was picked up one time. The chain links TRBV18 to TRBJ1-5, with D perhaps TRBD1 (5 bases). Trimming left V 2 bases short and J 1 base short, with 12 bases between. Germline CDR1 and CDR2: KGHSH and LQKENI. This CDR3 is built from 16 residues. The CDR3 DNA sequence: TGTGCCAGCTCACCATGGGGGGTTGCGAGCAATCAGCCCCAGCATTTT. Its translation: CASSPWGVASNQPQHF.

This chain connects TRBV19 to TRBJ2-1, with D possibly being TRBD2 (6 bases). CDR1 and CDR2 from the germline V gene are LNHDA and SQIVND (reference sequence). The CDR3 is made up of 13 amino acids. V lost 3 bases and J lost 9, with 12 bases in between. Here the CDR3 reads CASSMEGRGEQFF. For the CDR3, the DNA is TGTGCCAGTAGTATGGAGGGGCGGGGTGAGCAGTTCTTC.

V gene TRBV6-6 combines with J gene TRBJ2-2, with TRBD2 matching 7 bases. J gave up 6 bases and V 5 bases, and 9 bases lay outside the gene matches. Germline V gene sequence: CDR1 MNHNY, CDR2 SVGAGI (reference sequence). This CDR3 is built from 15 residues. CDR3 in amino acids: CASSLGRAGAGELFF. Here the CDR3 DNA reads TGTGCCAGCAGTCTGGGCAGGGCGGGGGCCGGGGAGCTGTTTTTT.

This chain connects TRBV18 to TRBJ2-7; weak D call: TRBD1 (6 bases). V dropped 6 bases and J dropped 2 bases, with 17 bases sitting between them. CDR1 KGHSH and CDR2 LQKENI come from the germline V gene. The CDR3 has 15 residues. The CDR3 DNA follows: TGTGCCAGCTCCCTGACCGGGACACCGACCTACGAGCAGTACTTC. Translated: CASSLTGTPTYEQYF.

This clone was detected only once. The genes are TRBV19 and TRBJ1-3; the match to TRBD1 covers 8 bases. J was trimmed by 11 bases and V by 5 bases; bases with no gene match: 17. The CDR3 totals 16 residues. Germline V gene data show CDR1 as LNHDA and CDR2 as SQIVND (reference sequence). The CDR3 here is CASSSQPDRGYYPIYF. DNA of the CDR3: TGTGCCAGTAGTTCCCAACCAGACAGGGGTTACTATCCCATATATTTT.

The chain recombines TRBV28 with TRBJ2-4; D is possibly TRBD1 (5 bases). The V and J ends lost 2 bases and 0 bases respectively, with 14 bases between them. The CDR3 has 17 residues. CDR1 is MDHEN, CDR2 SYDVKM, per germline. The CDR3 protein is CASSLNRLTLAKNIQYF. Written as DNA, the CDR3 is TGTGCCAGCAGTTTAAACAGGCTCACTCTAGCCAAAAACATTCAGTACTTC.

V and J are TRBV30 and TRBJ1-1; D gene ambiguous. CDR1 and CDR2 from the germline V gene are GTSNPN and SVGIG (reference sequence). Between the trimmed V and J ends, which lost 1 base and 8 bases, there was a span of 8 bases. The CDR3 loop spans 11 amino acids. CDR3 residues: CAWSEIEEAFF. The CDR3 coding sequence is TGTGCCTGGAGTGAGATTGAGGAAGCTTTCTTT. The full variable domain, in which reference TRBV30 and TRBJ1-1 provide the parts outside the CDR3, is SQTIHQWPATLVQPVGSPLSLECTVEGTSNPNLYWYRQAAGRGLQLLFYSVGIGQISSEVPQNLSASRPQDRQFILSSKKLLLSDSGFYLCAWSEIEEAFFGQGTRLTVV.

The chain combines TRBV28 with TRBJ2-7; 13 positions agree with TRBD2. After removal of 10 bases from V and 2 bases from J, the junction contained 5 bases not matched to a gene. The CDR3 has 14 amino acids. Germline CDR1 is MDHEN and CDR2 is SYDVKM. The CDR3 DNA sequence: TGTGCCACCGGACTAGCGGGAGCCGCCTACGAGCAGTACTTC. Encoded protein: CATGLAGAAYEQYF.